Below are 25 T cell receptor beta chains sequenced from a single sample in a study of identical twins. TCRdb called the 5' RACE reads again in MiXCR, with one record for every CDR3 protein. This table has 1.5 million to 2 million distinct CDR3 sequences, more than 30% appearing once. Input material: cord blood. These receptors all stem from a newborn girl in good health.

This clonotype came up many times. The rearrangement links TRBV25-1 to TRBJ1-2; D not resolved. The CDR3 length is 14 residues. Germline V gene lookup returns CDR1 MGHDK and CDR2 SYGVNS. The V end lost 1 base, the J end lost 4 bases, and 10 bases lay between the germline ends. The CDR3 loop is CASSEWRPPYGYTF. The CDR3 nucleotides read TGTGCCAGCAGTGAATGGAGGCCTCCCTATGGCTACACCTTC.

A few counts support this clonotype. This chain links TRBV12-5 with TRBJ1-5, with D unresolved. Trimming took 7 bases from V and 4 from J, leaving 11 bases between them. The CDR3 has 13 residues. Germline CDR1 is LGHNT and CDR2 is FRNRAP. CDR3 DNA sequence: TGTGCTAGTGCCCAAAGCGGAAATCAGCCCCAGCATTTT. This sequence encodes CASAQSGNQPQHF.

This clonotype was counted between two and nine times. The CDR3, as DNA: TGCAGTGCTAGGCCATCGGGACGGATGAACACTGAAGCTTTCTTT. Translation gives CSARPSGRMNTEAFF. The V and J genes are TRBV20-1 and TRBJ1-1, with D possibly being TRBD1 (5 bases). The CDR3 length is 15 residues. Germline lookup yields CDR1 DFQATT and CDR2 SNEGSKA (reference sequence). The ends were cut back, 3 bases at V and 0 bases at J, with 14 bases in the middle.

The rearrangement uses TRBV29-1 and TRBJ2-7, with unresolved D. There are 12 residues in the CDR3. The V and J ends lost 7 bases and 2 bases respectively, with 12 bases between them. Germline assignment: CDR1 SQVTM and CDR2 ANQGSEA. CDR3: CSARASTYEQYF. The CDR3 nucleotides are TGCAGCGCCCGGGCCTCTACCTACGAGCAGTACTTC.

The chain couples TRBV29-1 to TRBJ2-5; 10 bases are a match to TRBD2. This CDR3 spans 14 amino acids. CDR1 SQVTM and CDR2 ANQGSEA come from the germline V gene. The V segment lost 7 bases and the J segment 11 bases; nucleotides outside the gene matches: 16. The CDR3 DNA reads TGCAGCGGCCAGCTAGCGGGAGCCCCAGGTGAGCAGTACTTC. Protein sequence: CSGQLAGAPGEQYF.

This chain uses TRBV20-1 with TRBJ1-4, with D unclear. V lost 5 bases and J lost 6, with 13 bases in between. The germline V gene encodes CDR1 DFQATT and CDR2 SNEGSKA (reference sequence). CDR3 length: 13 amino acids. This chain's CDR3 is CSAGLNWDEKLFF. The CDR3 nucleotides read TGCAGTGCTGGTCTTAACTGGGATGAAAAACTGTTTTTT.

The V call is TRBV5-1, the J call TRBJ2-1; possibly TRBD2 for D (6 bases). Germline loops: CDR1 SGHRS, CDR2 YFSETQ. The CDR3 runs 14 residues. V was trimmed by 4 bases and J by 8 bases, leaving 16 bases between them. CDR3 loop: CASSPLSSADEQFF. Here the CDR3 DNA reads TGCGCCAGCAGCCCTCTCTCTAGCGCCGATGAGCAGTTCTTC.

The chain is built from TRBV5-1 and TRBJ2-4, with 7 positions matching TRBD2. The better agreement between TRBJ2-5 and the DNA end casts doubt on the J call. The CDR3 has 14 amino acids. Germline CDR1 and CDR2: SGHRS and YFSETQ. The DNA of the CDR3 is TGCGCCAGCAGGTTACAGCGGGGACAAGAGACCCAGTACTTC. It is translated as CASRLQRGQETQYF.

The genes are TRBV11-3 and TRBJ1-2; the D is unclear. The CDR3 totals 13 residues. The germline CDR1 and CDR2 sequences are SGHNT and YENEEA. V was shortened by 10 bases and J by 7 bases, with 19 bases between the two germline ends. CDR3 residues: CATFRVAPGGYTF. The CDR3 DNA reads as TGTGCCACCTTCCGGGTGGCCCCTGGTGGCTACACCTTC.

The chain has TRBV3-1 and TRBJ1-2, with 8 bases that match TRBD1. Germline values: CDR1 LGHDT, CDR2 YNNKEL (reference sequence). V gave up 1 base and J gave up 5 bases; unmatched junction bases: 6. This CDR3 region has 15 residues. CDR3 nucleotide sequence: TGTGCCAGCAGCCAAGTCGCAGGGGGCGAATATGGCTACACCTTC. Amino acid sequence: CASSQVAGGEYGYTF.

This clonotype turned up a few times. This chain connects TRBV7-9 to TRBJ2-3; TRBD1 agrees at 8 bases. The CDR3 loop spans 14 amino acids. The germline V gene encodes CDR1 SEHNR and CDR2 FQNEAQ (reference sequence). The J segment lost 6 bases and the V segment lost 3 bases, leaving 5 bases of the junction unmatched. CDR3 loop: CASSFATGEDTQYF. The DNA for the CDR3 is TGTGCCAGCAGCTTCGCGACAGGGGAGGATACGCAGTATTTT.

This clonotype was counted many times. The chain employs TRBV29-1 and TRBJ2-5; D not resolved. Trimming stripped 1 base from V and 0 bases from J, with 3 bases between. CDR3 length: 12 amino acids. CDR1 and CDR2 from the germline V gene are SQVTM and ANQGSEA. The CDR3 protein is CSVEGYQETQYF. CDR3 sequence (DNA): TGCAGCGTTGAAGGCTACCAAGAGACCCAGTACTTC.

In the case of this clonotype: The junction departs from germline at one end; a sequencing error may be responsible. The rearrangement joins TRBV5-1 to TRBJ2-5; the D gene is possibly TRBD2 (5 bases). The length of the CDR3 is 10 residues. Germline values: CDR1 SGHRS, CDR2 YFSETQ. This chain's CDR3 is CASILEAQYF. The CDR3 DNA reads as TGCGCCAGCATCTTGGAGGCCCAGTACTTC.

This clonotype was counted many times. The chain has TRBV29-1 and TRBJ1-2, with TRBD1 matching 8 bases. V gave up 6 bases and J gave up 8 bases; unmatched junction bases: 5. The CDR3 is 11 residues long. Germline V gene data show CDR1 as SQVTM and CDR2 as ANQGSEA. CDR3 nucleotide sequence: TGCAGCGTGGGCAGGGGGCGAGGCTACACCTTC. Encoded protein: CSVGRGRGYTF.

This clonotype showed up just a few times. The chain joins TRBV3-1 to TRBJ1-6, with D tentatively TRBD1 (5 bases). V was trimmed by 0 bases and J by 9 bases, leaving 12 bases between them. CDR1 is LGHDT, CDR2 YNNKEL, per germline (reference sequence). The length of the CDR3 is 15 residues. This CDR3 is CASSQDRDRGSPLHF. In DNA form, the CDR3 reads TGTGCCAGCAGCCAAGACCGGGACCGGGGTTCACCCCTCCACTTT.

In regard to this clonotype: This likely comes from a read error, as the CDR3 has no conserved phenylalanine or tryptophan at its end. The rearrangement uses TRBV6-1 and TRBJ2-2; TRBD1 matches 7 bases. After removal of 5 bases from V and 0 bases from J, the junction contained 3 bases not matched to a gene. The V gene's germline CDR1 is MNHNS and CDR2 SASEGT. This CDR3 has 15 residues. The CDR3 sequence: CASSLDRANTGELFV. The CDR3 DNA is TGTGCCAGCAGTCTTGACAGGGCGAACACCGGGGAGCTGTTTGTT.

About this clonotype: Its ends do not fully match the called genes, so a read error is possible. This chain links TRBV5-1 with TRBJ2-4, with unresolved D. This CDR3 has 13 amino acids. CDR1 is SGHRS and CDR2 is YFSETQ in the germline V gene. The DNA of the CDR3 is TGCGCCGGCAGCTTCCTAAGTGGCGACATTCAGTACTTC. Translation: CAGSFLSGDIQYF.

There are a few counts of this clonotype. The genes are TRBV20-1 and TRBJ2-7; 9 bases fit TRBD1. V gave up 5 bases and J gave up 4 bases; unmatched junction bases: 9. CDR3 length: 14 amino acids. Germline CDR1 reads DFQATT; CDR2 reads SNEGSKA (reference sequence). The CDR3 sequence: CSAVRDRAYYEQYF. Written as DNA, the CDR3 is TGCAGTGCTGTCCGGGACAGGGCCTATTACGAGCAGTACTTC.

The chain has TRBV20-1 and TRBJ2-7; the match to TRBD2 covers 8 bases. The CDR3 length is 14 residues. The germline gives CDR1 DFQATT, CDR2 SNEGSKA (reference sequence). V dropped 5 bases and J dropped 7; count of bases not matched to a gene: 13. CDR3 residues: CSAPRLARGNEQYF. Written as DNA, the CDR3 is TGCAGTGCTCCCAGACTAGCGCGGGGCAATGAGCAGTACTTC.

This clonotype appeared many times. The J gene is TRBJ2-5, the V gene TRBV13; a possible D gene is TRBD1 (6 bases). Germline CDR1 reads PRHDT; CDR2 reads FYEKMQ (reference sequence). The CDR3 is 13 amino acids. The V and J ends lost 5 bases and 11 bases respectively, with 18 bases between them. The CDR3 spells CASSATQGSEQYF. For the CDR3, the DNA is TGTGCCAGCAGCGCAACACAGGGATCGGAGCAGTACTTC.

The rearrangement uses TRBV3-1 and TRBJ2-1; D might be TRBD1 (6 bases). The J call may be faulty, since TRBJ2-7 better matches the DNA end. Germline CDR1 reads LGHDT; CDR2 reads YNNKEL (reference sequence). This CDR3 spans 15 amino acids. Here the CDR3 reads CASSFDRSSYNEQYF. DNA for the CDR3: TGTGCCAGCAGCTTTGACAGGAGCTCCTACAATGAGCAGTACTTC.

The table lists this clonotype with many counts. This chain links TRBV3-1 with TRBJ2-4; no clear D. This CDR3 is built from 13 residues. V shed 1 base and J shed 8 bases, with 9 bases lying between them. Germline V gene lookup returns CDR1 LGHDT and CDR2 YNNKEL (reference sequence). For the CDR3, the DNA is TGTGCCAGCAGCCAAGCACCATCGGACATTCAGTACTTC. It is translated as CASSQAPSDIQYF.

The V call is TRBV21-1, the J call TRBJ2-7; TRBD1 is taken as the D call from the table, unchecked against the DNA. TRBV21-1 is a listed pseudogene. This CDR3 has 15 amino acids. The CDR3 spells CASSKSRDGLYEQYF. CDR3 coding DNA: TGTGCCAGCAGCAAAAGCCGGGACGGTCTGTACGAGCAGTACTTC.

The V and J genes are TRBV28 and TRBJ2-5; 8 bases line up with TRBD1. This CDR3 has 16 amino acids. The V segment lost 2 bases and the J segment 5 bases; nucleotides outside the gene matches: 10. Germline assignment: CDR1 MDHEN and CDR2 SYDVKM. DNA of the CDR3: TGTGCCAGCAGTTTAACAGGACAGGGAGAGGGGGAGACCCAGTACTTC. As protein: CASSLTGQGEGETQYF.

This clonotype was found a few times. The gene calls are TRBV20-1 and TRBJ1-1; unclear D gene. CDR1 DFQATT and CDR2 SNEGSKA come from the germline V gene (reference sequence). The CDR3 runs to 12 residues. V was pared by 3 bases and J by 0 bases, with 5 bases between. The CDR3 here is CSASHLNTEAFF. The CDR3 region has the DNA TGCAGTGCTAGTCACTTGAACACTGAAGCTTTCTTT.